Each of the 18 T cell receptor beta chains below was sequenced from the same sample in a study of T cells in localized non-small cell lung cancer (dated by TCRdb to 2020 to 2022). The library came from the immunoSEQ multiplex PCR assay. The source is immuneACCESS, and TCRdb retained only in-frame sequences with V and J called. Part of the clones is not carried over; for the studies checked, unresolved V genes explain less than half of this, and the remainder is unexplained. The table for this sample lists approximately 140,000 clones; roughly 90% of them were counted only once. Approximately 1.5% of the sample comes from the top ten. Specimen: peripheral blood, collected before any cancer treatment. These receptors all come from a female donor over 55 with stage I lung adenocarcinoma.

J is TRBJ1-1 and V is TRBV5-6; 8 positions match TRBD1. This CDR3 is built from 14 residues. The J segment lost 3 bases and the V segment lost 4 bases, leaving 5 bases of the junction unmatched. Germline loops: CDR1 SGHDT, CDR2 YYEEEE. The chain's CDR3 is CASSRQGWDTEAFF. The DNA of the CDR3 is TGTGCCAGCAGCAGACAGGGGTGGGACACTGAAGCTTTCTTT.

This chain connects TRBV25-1 to TRBJ2-7; perhaps D is TRBD1 or TRBD2 (5 bases each). The CDR3 spans 14 residues. V gave up 11 bases and J gave up 2 bases, with 19 bases separating them. Germline loops: CDR1 MGHDK, CDR2 SYGVNS. The CDR3 coding sequence is TGTGCCGCGAGGGCAGGGCGGAACCCCTACGAGCAGTACTTC. Its protein is CAARAGRNPYEQYF.

The genes are TRBV11-3 and TRBJ2-2; unclear D gene. The V end was cut by 9 bases, the J end by 1 base, with 9 bases between. Germline V gene lookup returns CDR1 SGHNT and CDR2 YENEEA. This CDR3 is built from 13 residues. CDR3 in DNA: TGTGCCAGTACGACTGGGAACACCGGGGAGCTGTTTTTT. It specifies CASTTGNTGELFF.

The CDR3 nucleotides are TGTGCCAGCTCACGGACAGATAGCAATCAGCCCCAGCATTTT. Its translation: CASSRTDSNQPQHF. The V call is TRBV18, the J call TRBJ1-5, with D tentatively TRBD1 (6 bases). CDR1 is KGHSH and CDR2 is LQKENI in the germline V gene. V lost 4 bases and J lost 0, with 7 bases in between. The CDR3 extends over 14 amino acids.

The chain couples TRBV2 to TRBJ1-1; D may be TRBD1 (6 bases). The ends were cut back, 0 bases at V and 9 bases at J, with 14 bases in the middle. The CDR3 sequence is 14 residues long. The V gene's germline CDR1 is SNHLY and CDR2 FYNNEI. The CDR3 protein is CASSEALAGEKAFF. CDR3 coding DNA: TGTGCCAGCAGTGAAGCCTTGGCAGGGGAGAAAGCTTTCTTT.

This sequence joins TRBV28 and TRBJ2-5, with 9 bases fitting TRBD2. V was pared by 5 bases and J by 3 bases, with 13 bases of the junction left unmatched. The CDR3 is 17 amino acids. Per the germline V gene, CDR1 is MDHEN and CDR2 is SYDVKM. The CDR3 coding sequence is TGTGCCAGCAGTCTCCCAAGTAGCGGGAGAAGTAAAGAGACCCAGTACTTC. Translation: CASSLPSSGRSKETQYF.

This clone was seen a few times. The CDR3 reads CASSGGGSTDTQYF. The CDR3 DNA sequence: TGTGCCAGCAGTGGGGGGGGTAGCACAGATACGCAGTATTTT. V usage is TRBV6-5 and J usage is TRBJ2-3; 7 bases map to TRBD2. This CDR3 contains 14 residues. Germline V gene sequence: CDR1 MNHEY, CDR2 SVGAGI. The V segment lost 5 bases and the J segment 0 bases; nucleotides outside the gene matches: 2.

A word on this clone: Other DNA sequences in this sample translate to the same CDR3. The chain recombines TRBV30 with TRBJ2-3; D is perhaps TRBD2 (5 bases). Trimming removed 4 bases from V and 0 bases from J, with 11 bases in between. Germline V gene data show CDR1 as GTSNPN and CDR2 as SVGIG (reference sequence). The CDR3 is made up of 14 amino acids. The CDR3 reads CAWTGGGSTDTQYF. As DNA, the CDR3 is TGTGCCTGGACAGGAGGCGGGAGCACAGATACGCAGTATTTT.

This clone has a single count. The rearrangement joins TRBV7-2 to TRBJ2-7; D gene ambiguous. CDR3 length equals 15 residues. The germline V gene encodes CDR1 SGHTA and CDR2 FQGNSA. V lost 1 base and J lost 2, with 12 bases in between. CDR3 amino acids: CASSLEVGPTYEQYF. The CDR3 nucleotides are TGTGCCAGCAGCTTAGAGGTAGGACCTACCTACGAGCAGTACTTC.

The V call is TRBV19, the J call TRBJ2-7; 9 bases are shared with TRBD1. Germline CDR1 and CDR2: LNHDA and SQIVND (reference sequence). CDR3 size: 13 residues. Trimming cost V 5 bases and J 6 bases; bases outside gene matches: 5. CDR3 residues: CASSVQGAGEQYF. Here the CDR3 DNA reads TGTGCCAGTAGTGTACAGGGGGCTGGCGAGCAGTACTTC.

V is TRBV5-1 and J is TRBJ1-4; D not resolved. Trimming stripped 5 bases from V and 8 bases from J, with 16 bases between. CDR3 length: 14 amino acids. Germline assignment: CDR1 SGHRS and CDR2 YFSETQ. The CDR3 coding sequence is TGCGCCAGCAGACTCGGACGGAACTGGGAAAAACTGTTTTTT. This translates into CASRLGRNWEKLFF.

CDR3 in DNA: TGTGCCAGCCTCATGAGGGGTTCAACTAATGAAAAACTGTTTTTT. Residues: CASLMRGSTNEKLFF. This chain links TRBV28 with TRBJ1-4; the D gene is possibly TRBD1 (5 bases). V was pared by 8 bases and J by 0 bases, with 13 bases between. The CDR3 sequence is 15 residues long. The germline gives CDR1 MDHEN, CDR2 SYDVKM.

V usage is TRBV5-4 and J usage is TRBJ2-4, with D perhaps TRBD2 (6 bases). The germline V gene encodes CDR1 SGHNT and CDR2 YYREEE (reference sequence). The CDR3 extends over 17 amino acids. Trimming stripped 2 bases from V and 3 bases from J, with 18 bases between. CDR3 loop: CASSLGREALSKNIQYF. In DNA, the CDR3 is TGTGCCAGCAGCTTAGGCAGGGAGGCTTTGAGCAAAAACATTCAGTACTTC.

The chain carries TRBV7-8 and TRBJ2-3; 15 bases line up with TRBD2. The V segment lost 3 bases and the J segment 4 bases; nucleotides outside the gene matches: 8. Germline V lookup: CDR1 SGHVS, CDR2 FQNEAQ. The CDR3 contains 18 residues. This CDR3 is CASSLGQRTSGRADTQYF. The DNA of the CDR3 is TGTGCCAGCAGCTTGGGTCAAAGGACTAGCGGGAGGGCAGATACGCAGTATTTT.

This rearrangement joins TRBV7-3 to TRBJ2-3; no reliable D call. The CDR3 covers 13 residues. V was trimmed by 5 bases and J by 5 bases, leaving 11 bases between them. The germline V gene encodes CDR1 SGHTA and CDR2 FQGTGA. CDR3 bases: TGTGCCAGCAGCCCACCCAACAGAGATACGCAGTATTTT. The encoded protein is CASSPPNRDTQYF.

The chain joins TRBV10-2 to TRBJ2-7, with TRBD2 as a possible D gene (7 bases). Trimming removed 7 bases at V and 2 bases at J, with 9 bases between. The CDR3 length is 12 residues. Per the germline V gene, CDR1 is WSHSY and CDR2 is SAAADI. The CDR3 loop reads CASTGGPYEQYF. CDR3 nucleotides: TGCGCCAGCACCGGGGGGCCCTACGAGCAGTACTTC.

The rearrangement links TRBV4-2 to TRBJ1-4; a possible D gene is TRBD1 (5 bases). This CDR3 has 16 residues. The germline V and J ends were trimmed by 1 base and 2 bases, with 11 bases remaining between them. The germline CDR1 and CDR2 sequences are LGHNA and YNFKEQ. The CDR3 region has the DNA TGTGCCAGCAGCCAAGCAGCGGGGACTACTAATGAAAAACTGTTTTTT. Protein: CASSQAAGTTNEKLFF.

V usage is TRBV7-8 and J usage is TRBJ1-2, with TRBD1 as a possible D gene (5 bases). The V end was cut by 5 bases, the J end by 0 bases, with 13 bases between. There are 15 residues in the CDR3. CDR1 and CDR2 from the germline V gene are SGHVS and FQNEAQ. The CDR3 loop reads CASSRRDGSNYGYTF. The CDR3 DNA reads TGTGCCAGCAGCAGAAGGGACGGATCTAACTATGGCTACACCTTC.